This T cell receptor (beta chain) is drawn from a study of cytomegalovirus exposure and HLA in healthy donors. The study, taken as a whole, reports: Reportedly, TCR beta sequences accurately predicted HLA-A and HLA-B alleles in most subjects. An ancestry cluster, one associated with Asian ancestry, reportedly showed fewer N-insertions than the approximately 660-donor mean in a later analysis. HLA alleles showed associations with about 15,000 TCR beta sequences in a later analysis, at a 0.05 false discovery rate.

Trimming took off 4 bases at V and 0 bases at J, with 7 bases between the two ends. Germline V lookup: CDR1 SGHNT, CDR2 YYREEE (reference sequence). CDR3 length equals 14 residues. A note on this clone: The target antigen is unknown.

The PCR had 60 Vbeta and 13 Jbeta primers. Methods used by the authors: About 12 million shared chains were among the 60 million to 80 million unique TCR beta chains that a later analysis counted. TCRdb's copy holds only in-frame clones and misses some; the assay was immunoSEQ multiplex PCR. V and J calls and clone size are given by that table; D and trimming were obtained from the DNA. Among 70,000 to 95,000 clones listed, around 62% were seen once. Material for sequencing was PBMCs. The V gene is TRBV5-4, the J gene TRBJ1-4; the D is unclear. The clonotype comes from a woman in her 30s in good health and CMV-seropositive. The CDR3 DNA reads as TGTGCCAGCAGCGGAGTTGCAACTAATGAAAAACTGTTTTTT. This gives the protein CASSGVATNEKLFF.